Sequencing of this T cell receptor (beta chain) was carried out in a study of regulatory T cells in long-lasting Graves disease. Across the whole study: To qualify as persistent, Graves' disease required over 5 years of antithyroid drugs with positive TSH receptor antibodies. Study observations and caveats: Persistent cases of Graves' showed reduced TCR diversity relative to newly diagnosed patients.

Time point: persistent/refractory GD, antithyroid drugs over 5 years with positive TRAb. RNA extracted from PBMCs served as the sequencing template. In each case, Graves' disease was diagnosed per American Thyroid Association guidelines. Investigators prepared the TCR beta libraries by applying iRepertoire HTBI primers and Arm-PCR of CDR3 regions. TCRdb reprocessed the multiplex PCR reads via MiXCR and lists one record per CDR3 protein. This table holds 310,000 or so distinct CDR3 sequences, 15% to 20% found once. In the case of this clonotype: What it binds is unknown.

The germline V gene has CDR1 SGHTA and CDR2 FQGNSA. The V end lost 1 base, the J end lost 6 bases, and 6 bases lay between the germline ends. CDR3 length: 12 amino acids. The sequence derives from a female donor with Graves disease. Here the sequenced sample was peripheral blood mononuclear cells (PBMCs), taken when the disease was refractory, from a patient treated with antithyroid drugs. The J gene is TRBJ1-1, the V gene TRBV7-2; no clear D gene. The CDR3 region has the DNA TGTGCCAGCAGCTTAGATGTAGCTGAAGCTTTCTTT. This codes for CASSLDVAEAFF.